Below, 24 T cell receptor beta chains from the same sample are listed, as sequenced in a study of control samples from healthy donors and cancer patients (dated by TCRdb to the early 2020s). The library was prepared using the immunoSEQ multiplex PCR assay. TCRdb holds this immuneACCESS table with in-frame rearrangements only. Some clones are missing; in checked studies, unresolved V genes explain under half, and the rest has no known cause. The sample contains a few hundred thousand clones, 75% to 95% of them found a single time. The biggest ten clones account for 6% to 7% of the sample. The specimen sequenced was PBMCs. These receptors were taken from a man in his forties with head and neck cancer.

The rearrangement uses TRBV6-2 or TRBV6-3 and TRBJ1-1; no clear D. Per the germline V gene, CDR1 is MNHEY and CDR2 is SVGEGT. Trimming shortened V by 3 bases and J by 4 bases, and 18 bases separated the two germline ends. The CDR3 loop spans 16 amino acids. Here the CDR3 reads CASSYELRRVSTEAFF. For the CDR3, the DNA is TGTGCCAGCAGTTATGAGCTACGTAGGGTGAGCACTGAAGCTTTCTTT.

The rearrangement joins TRBV18 to TRBJ1-3; TRBD1 might be the D (6 bases). Germline V gene data show CDR1 as KGHSH and CDR2 as LQKENI. This CDR3 contains 17 residues. V was pared by 2 bases and J by 0 bases, with 14 bases between. This CDR3 is CASSPTGGYGSGNTIYF. The CDR3 DNA follows: TGTGCCAGCTCACCAACCGGGGGCTATGGCTCTGGAAACACCATATATTTT. Combining the CDR3 with reference TRBV18 and TRBJ1-3 gives the whole variable domain NAGVMQNPRHLVRRRGQEARLRCSPMKGHSHVYWYRQLPEEGLKFMVYLQKENIIDESGMPKERFSAEFPKEGPSILRIQQVVRGDSAAYFCASSPTGGYGSGNTIYFGEGSWLTVV.

The rearrangement links TRBV11-3 to TRBJ2-1; the match to TRBD1 covers 10 bases. V shed 1 base and J 7 bases; nucleotides not matched to a gene: 4. This CDR3 contains 15 residues. Germline V gene lookup returns CDR1 SGHNT and CDR2 YENEEA. The chain's CDR3 is CASSLGQGAGNEQFF. The CDR3 DNA reads TGTGCCAGCAGCTTAGGACAGGGGGCGGGGAATGAGCAGTTCTTC.

The genes are TRBV28 and TRBJ2-1; 14 positions match TRBD2. V shed 5 bases and J 9 bases; nucleotides not matched to a gene: 6. The CDR3 spans 15 residues. Germline assignment: CDR1 MDHEN and CDR2 SYDVKM. The CDR3 here is CASSVTSGRGSEQFF. CDR3 nucleotides: TGTGCCAGCAGTGTGACTAGCGGGAGGGGAAGTGAGCAGTTCTTC. The variable domain in full, with the rest retrieved from reference TRBV28 and TRBJ2-1, is DVKVTQSSRYLVKRTGEKVFLECVQDMDHENMFWYRQDPGLGLRLIYFSYDVKMKEKGDIPEGYSVSREKKERFSLILESASTNQTSMYLCASSVTSGRGSEQFFGPGTRLTVL.

For the CDR3, the DNA is TGTGCCAGCAGCCAAGCGACCTGGGGGAAGGAGGACATTCAGTACTTC. Residues: CASSQATWGKEDIQYF. The rearrangement uses TRBV3-1 (or the pseudogene TRBV3-2) and TRBJ2-4, with D perhaps TRBD1 or TRBD2 (5 bases each). V was cut by 1 base and J by 8 bases, with 18 bases left in between. The germline V gene encodes CDR1 LGHDT and CDR2 YNNKEL (reference sequence). The CDR3 covers 16 residues.

The rearrangement uses TRBV28 and TRBJ1-6, with TRBD1 matching over 7 bases. Germline-derived CDR1 and CDR2 are MDHEN and SYDVKM. The V segment lost 4 bases and the J segment 0 bases; nucleotides outside the gene matches: 18. This CDR3 comprises 21 residues. The chain's CDR3 is CASSSLTGADTPSSYNSPLHF. CDR3 sequence (DNA): TGTGCCAGCAGTTCCCTAACAGGGGCTGATACCCCCAGCTCCTATAATTCACCCCTCCACTTT.

The V and J genes are TRBV24-1 and TRBJ2-1; D is unresolved. The CDR3 is 15 residues long. V was shortened by 5 bases and J by 8 bases, with 18 bases between the two germline ends. Germline assignment: CDR1 KGHDR and CDR2 SFDVKD. The CDR3 DNA is TGTGCCACCAGTGCCGGGTGGCCCGTGAAGGATGAGCAGTTCTTC. Encoded protein: CATSAGWPVKDEQFF.

This chain connects TRBV30 to TRBJ1-5; no clear D. Germline V gene data show CDR1 as GTSNPN and CDR2 as SVGIG (reference sequence). The CDR3 extends over 13 amino acids. Trimming took off 0 bases at V and 7 bases at J, with 10 bases between the two ends. This chain's CDR3 is CAWSVTPAQPQHF. CDR3 bases: TGTGCCTGGAGTGTAACACCCGCACAGCCCCAGCATTTT.

The genes are TRBV28 and TRBJ1-4, with a tentative D call TRBD1 (5 bases). Germline-derived CDR1 and CDR2 are MDHEN and SYDVKM. The CDR3 runs to 15 residues. The germline V and J ends were trimmed by 7 bases and 2 bases, with 14 bases remaining between them. The CDR3 protein is CASTSWAGTNEKLFF. CDR3 coding DNA: TGTGCCAGCACCTCCTGGGCAGGGACTAATGAAAAACTGTTTTTT.

This chain uses TRBV27 with TRBJ1-1; D may be TRBD1 (5 bases). CDR3 length equals 14 residues. V lost 6 bases and J lost 3, with 14 bases in between. The germline V gene has CDR1 MNHEY and CDR2 SMNVEV (reference sequence). CDR3 sequence (DNA): TGTGCCAGCAGCCGTCGGGACTGGGACACTGAAGCTTTCTTT. Translation gives CASSRRDWDTEAFF.

A word on this clone: Other DNA sequences in this specimen translate into the identical CDR3. This sequence joins TRBV19 and TRBJ2-5; D possibly uses TRBD1 or TRBD2 (5 bases each). V dropped 4 bases and J dropped 2 bases, with 5 bases sitting between them. The CDR3 contains 12 residues. CDR1 is LNHDA, CDR2 SQIVND, per germline (reference sequence). The CDR3 nucleotides are TGTGCCAGTAGTAGGGGGCAAGAGACCCAGTACTTC. Amino acid sequence: CASSRGQETQYF.

The genes are TRBV9 and TRBJ2-3, with TRBD2 matching 9 bases. Unmatched junction bases numbered 6, after V lost 4 bases and J lost 3 bases. Germline loops: CDR1 SGDLS, CDR2 YYNGEE. The CDR3 is 15 residues long. In nucleotides, the CDR3 is TGTGCCAGCAGCCCCAGCGGGGGGATGACAGATACGCAGTATTTT. It yields the protein CASSPSGGMTDTQYF.

This chain connects TRBV5-1 to TRBJ1-5, with 7 nucleotides matching TRBD1. CDR3 length: 14 amino acids. Germline CDR1 and CDR2: SGHRS and YFSETQ. J was trimmed by 5 bases and V by 0 bases; bases with no gene match: 2. The DNA for the CDR3 is TGCGCCAGCAGCTTGGGACAGGGCCATCAGCCCCAGCATTTT. Translating it yields CASSLGQGHQPQHF.

The chain recombines TRBV5-1 with TRBJ2-3; D remains unclear. With 1 base removed from V and 3 bases from J, the gap between germline ends came to 12 bases. From germline, CDR1 is SGHRS and CDR2 YFSETQ. The CDR3 consists of 15 residues. CDR3 nucleotide sequence: TGCGCCAGCAGCTTGCCGGTTGGTGGAACAGATACGCAGTATTTT. Amino acid sequence: CASSLPVGGTDTQYF.

The CDR3 sequence is CSASRRDEQFF. CDR3 nucleotides: TGCAGTGCTTCCCGGCGCGATGAGCAGTTCTTC. The rearrangement links TRBV20-1 to TRBJ2-1; no firm D call. This CDR3 contains 11 residues. Germline V CDR1 and CDR2: DFQATT, SNEGSKA (reference sequence). Trimming removed 5 bases at V and 8 bases at J, with 10 bases between.

J is TRBJ2-5 and V is TRBV18; 8 positions agree with TRBD1. Germline V gene sequence: CDR1 KGHSH, CDR2 LQKENI. CDR3 length: 14 amino acids. V gave up 2 bases and J gave up 3 bases; unmatched junction bases: 2. CDR3 in DNA: TGTGCCAGCTCACCAAGACAGGGGAAAGAGACCCAGTACTTC. Its protein product is CASSPRQGKETQYF. Full variable domain (rest looked up from reference TRBV18 and TRBJ2-5): NAGVMQNPRHLVRRRGQEARLRCSPMKGHSHVYWYRQLPEEGLKFMVYLQKENIIDESGMPKERFSAEFPKEGPSILRIQQVVRGDSAAYFCASSPRQGKETQYFGPGTRLLVL.

V is TRBV10-3 and J is TRBJ1-4, with 9 bases that match TRBD1. From germline, CDR1 is ENHRY and CDR2 SYGVKD. With 0 bases clipped from V and 4 bases from J, the junction kept 3 bases outside the gene matches. The CDR3 extends over 16 amino acids. CDR3 in amino acids: CAISESGQGFNEKLFF. CDR3 DNA: TGTGCCATCAGTGAGTCGGGACAGGGATTTAATGAAAAACTGTTTTTT.

The chain uses TRBV5-1 and TRBJ1-1; D is unresolved. The germline V and J ends were trimmed by 2 bases and 6 bases, with 11 bases remaining between them. CDR3 length: 13 amino acids. Germline-derived CDR1 and CDR2 are SGHRS and YFSETQ. The CDR3 region is CASSLDVRAEAFF. The CDR3 DNA is TGCGCCAGCAGCTTAGACGTGAGGGCTGAAGCTTTCTTT. The full variable domain, with the rest looked up from reference TRBV5-1 and TRBJ1-1, is KAGVTQTPRYLIKTRGQQVTLSCSPISGHRSVSWYQQTPGQGLQFLFEYFSETQRNKGNFPGRFSGRQFSNSRSEMNVSTLELGDSALYLCASSLDVRAEAFFGQGTRLTVV.

This clone was seen once. The chain is built from TRBV4-3 and TRBJ1-4; D remains unclear. Trimming pared 1 base from V and 2 bases from J, leaving 11 bases between. The CDR3 contains 16 residues. The germline V gene encodes CDR1 LGHNA and CDR2 YSLEER. Here the CDR3 reads CASSQGRSRTNEKLFF. The CDR3 DNA follows: TGCGCCAGCAGCCAAGGCAGGAGTCGGACTAATGAAAAACTGTTTTTT.

This chain links TRBV9 with TRBJ2-1; 7 positions agree with TRBD1. CDR1 and CDR2 from the germline V gene are SGDLS and YYNGEE. CDR3 length equals 15 residues. The junction had 3 bases not matched to a gene; V was cut back by 0 bases and J by 3 bases. CDR3 DNA sequence: TGTGCCAGCAGCGTAGGACAGGGTTTCTACAATGAGCAGTTCTTC. Residues: CASSVGQGFYNEQFF.

The gene calls are TRBV14 and TRBJ1-1; D gene ambiguous. CDR1 and CDR2 from the germline V gene are SGHDN and FVKESK. Trimming stripped 2 bases from V and 7 bases from J, with 17 bases between. This CDR3 region has 15 residues. The CDR3 DNA reads TGTGCCAGCAGCCAATTTCAAGGGCCTGGTATTGAAGCTTTCTTT. Translation: CASSQFQGPGIEAFF.

The chain couples TRBV19 to TRBJ2-1; D possibly matches TRBD1 or TRBD2 (5 bases each). The CDR3 is 13 residues long. V was pared by 7 bases and J by 10 bases, with 17 bases between. Germline V gene data show CDR1 as LNHDA and CDR2 as SQIVND (reference sequence). CDR3 nucleotide sequence: TGTGCCAGTATTTCTGGGACCGGGGTAGAGCAGTTCTTC. It yields the protein CASISGTGVEQFF.

This chain connects TRBV3-1 (or the pseudogene TRBV3-2) to TRBJ2-7; the D gene could be TRBD1 or TRBD2 (5 bases each). CDR3 length: 15 amino acids. Trimming shortened V by 1 base and J by 2 bases, and 12 bases separated the two germline ends. Germline CDR1 LGHDT, CDR2 YNNKEL (reference sequence). The CDR3 coding sequence is TGTGCCAGCAGCCAAGGGTCCGGGGCCCCCTACGAGCAGTACTTC. Translated, it gives CASSQGSGAPYEQYF.

CDR3: CATKEGISEAFF. The CDR3 nucleotides read TGTGCCACAAAGGAGGGCATTTCTGAAGCTTTCTTT. The gene calls are TRBV19 and TRBJ1-1, with unresolved D. This CDR3 region has 12 residues. Germline lookup yields CDR1 LNHDA and CDR2 SQIVND (reference sequence). V lost 10 bases and J lost 6, with 15 bases in between.